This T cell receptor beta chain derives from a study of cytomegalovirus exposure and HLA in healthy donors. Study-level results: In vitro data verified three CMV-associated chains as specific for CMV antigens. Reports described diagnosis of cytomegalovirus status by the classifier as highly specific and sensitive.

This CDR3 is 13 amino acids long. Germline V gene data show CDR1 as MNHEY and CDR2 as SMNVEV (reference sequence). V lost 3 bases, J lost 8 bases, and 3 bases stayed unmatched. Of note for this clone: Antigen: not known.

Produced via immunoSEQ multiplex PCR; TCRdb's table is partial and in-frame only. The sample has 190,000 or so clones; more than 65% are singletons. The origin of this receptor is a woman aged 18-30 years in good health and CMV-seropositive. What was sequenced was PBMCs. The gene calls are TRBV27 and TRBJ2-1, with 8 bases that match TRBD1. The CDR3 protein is CASSFRGLDEQFF. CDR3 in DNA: TGTGCCAGCAGTTTCAGGGGGCTGGATGAGCAGTTCTTC.